The clone carrying this T cell receptor (beta chain) is labeled medium-sized. This entry is derived from a study of blood T cell repertoires in COVID-19. V was cut by 3 bases and J by 5 bases, with 25 bases left in between. Germline CDR1 reads LGHDT; CDR2 reads YNNKEL (reference sequence). The CDR3 runs to 18 residues. Profiled with immunoSEQ multiplex PCR; TCRdb holds only in-frame clones, not every one. Of 200,000 to 250,000 clones detected, more than 80% appear once; the ten largest clones hold around 3.8%. This sequence joins TRBV3-1 (or the pseudogene TRBV3-2) and TRBJ1-2, with D tentatively TRBD1 (6 bases). The clonotype was recovered from a woman aged 40 to 50 with acute COVID-19. Sequenced input: PBMCs or T cells enriched from blood (not recorded which). The CDR3 DNA follows: TGTGCCAGCAGCCATGCCGGGAAAGCTAGGGCCACAGGGTATGGCTACACCTTC. Residues: CASSHAGKARATGYGYTF.